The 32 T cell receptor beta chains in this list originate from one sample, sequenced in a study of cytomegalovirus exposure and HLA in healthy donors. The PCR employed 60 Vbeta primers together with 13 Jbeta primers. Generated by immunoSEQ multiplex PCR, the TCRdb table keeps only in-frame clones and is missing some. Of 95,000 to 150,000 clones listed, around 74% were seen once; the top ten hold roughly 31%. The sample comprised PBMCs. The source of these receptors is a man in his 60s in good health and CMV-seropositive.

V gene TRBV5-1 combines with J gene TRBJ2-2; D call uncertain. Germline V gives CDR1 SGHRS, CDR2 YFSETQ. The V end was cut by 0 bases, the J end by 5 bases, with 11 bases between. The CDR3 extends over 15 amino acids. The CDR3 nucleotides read TGCGCCAGCAGCTTGGAGCTCCTCCCTACCGGGGAGCTGTTTTTT. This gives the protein CASSLELLPTGELFF.

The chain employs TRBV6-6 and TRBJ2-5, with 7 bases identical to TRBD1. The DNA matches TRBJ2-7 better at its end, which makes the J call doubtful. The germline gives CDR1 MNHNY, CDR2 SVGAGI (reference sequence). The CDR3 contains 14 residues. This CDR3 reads CASSDRESSYEQYF. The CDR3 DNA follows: TGTGCCAGCAGCGACAGGGAGAGCTCCTACGAGCAGTACTTC.

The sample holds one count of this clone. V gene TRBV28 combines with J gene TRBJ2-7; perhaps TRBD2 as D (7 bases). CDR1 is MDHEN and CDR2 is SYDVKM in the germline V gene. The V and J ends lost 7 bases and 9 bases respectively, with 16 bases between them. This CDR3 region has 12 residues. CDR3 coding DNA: TGTGCCAGCAAAGGGGGGGGCATGGTGCAGTACTTC. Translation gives CASKGGGMVQYF.

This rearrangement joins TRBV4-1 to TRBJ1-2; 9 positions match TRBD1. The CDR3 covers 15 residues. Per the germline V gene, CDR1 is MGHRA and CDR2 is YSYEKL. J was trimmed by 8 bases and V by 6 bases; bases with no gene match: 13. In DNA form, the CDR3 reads TGCGCCAGCAGGCAATTGGGGGGGACAGGGAACGGCTACACCTTC. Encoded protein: CASRQLGGTGNGYTF.

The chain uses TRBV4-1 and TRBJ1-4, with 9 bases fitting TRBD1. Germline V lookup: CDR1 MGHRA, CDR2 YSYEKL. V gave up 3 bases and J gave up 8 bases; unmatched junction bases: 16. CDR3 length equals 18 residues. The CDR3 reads CASSQPGETGGGVEKLFF. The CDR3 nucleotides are TGCGCCAGCAGCCAGCCCGGTGAGACAGGGGGAGGAGTGGAAAAACTGTTTTTT.

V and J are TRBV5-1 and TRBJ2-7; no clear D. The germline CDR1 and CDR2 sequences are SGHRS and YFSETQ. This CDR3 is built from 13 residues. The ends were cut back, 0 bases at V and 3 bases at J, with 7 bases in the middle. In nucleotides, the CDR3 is TGCGCCAGCAGCTTGGGGGCACTCTACGAGCAGTACTTC. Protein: CASSLGALYEQYF.

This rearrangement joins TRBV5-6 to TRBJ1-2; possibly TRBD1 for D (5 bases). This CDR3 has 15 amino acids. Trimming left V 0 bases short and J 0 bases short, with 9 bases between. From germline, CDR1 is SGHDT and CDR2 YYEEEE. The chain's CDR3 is CASSLGAGTNYGYTF. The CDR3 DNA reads TGTGCCAGCAGCTTGGGCGCAGGGACTAACTATGGCTACACCTTC.

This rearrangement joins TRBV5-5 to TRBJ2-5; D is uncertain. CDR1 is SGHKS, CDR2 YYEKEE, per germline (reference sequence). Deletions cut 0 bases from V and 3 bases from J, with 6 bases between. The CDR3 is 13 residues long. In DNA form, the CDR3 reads TGTGCCAGCAGCTTGGGGCCAGAAGAGACCCAGTACTTC. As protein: CASSLGPEETQYF.

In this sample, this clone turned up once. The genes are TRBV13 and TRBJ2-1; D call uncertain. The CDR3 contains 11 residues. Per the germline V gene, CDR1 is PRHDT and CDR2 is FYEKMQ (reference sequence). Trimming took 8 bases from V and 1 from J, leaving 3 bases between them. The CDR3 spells CASSSYNEQFF. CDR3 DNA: TGTGCCAGCTCGTCCTACAATGAGCAGTTCTTC.

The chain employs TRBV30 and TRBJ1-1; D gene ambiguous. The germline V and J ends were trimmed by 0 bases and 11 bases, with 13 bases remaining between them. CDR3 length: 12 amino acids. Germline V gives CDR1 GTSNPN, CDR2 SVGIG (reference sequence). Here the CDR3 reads CAWSVRPAGAFF. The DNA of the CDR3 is TGTGCCTGGAGTGTACGCCCGGCGGGCGCTTTCTTT.

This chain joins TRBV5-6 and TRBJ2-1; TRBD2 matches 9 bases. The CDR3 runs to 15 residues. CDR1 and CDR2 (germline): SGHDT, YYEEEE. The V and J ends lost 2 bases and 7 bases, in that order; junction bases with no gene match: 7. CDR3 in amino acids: CASSFGAGGGNEQFF. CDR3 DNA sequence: TGTGCCAGCAGCTTTGGAGCGGGGGGCGGGAATGAGCAGTTCTTC. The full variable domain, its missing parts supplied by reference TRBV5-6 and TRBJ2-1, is DAGVTQSPTHLIKTRGQQVTLRCSPKSGHDTVSWYQQALGQGPQFIFQYYEEEERQRGNFPDRFSGHQFPNYSSELNVNALLLGDSALYLCASSFGAGGGNEQFFGPGTRLTVL.

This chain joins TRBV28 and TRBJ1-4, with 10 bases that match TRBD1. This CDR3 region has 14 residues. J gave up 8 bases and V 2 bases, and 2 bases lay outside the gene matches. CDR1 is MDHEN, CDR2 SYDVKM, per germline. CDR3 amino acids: CASSLGQGGEKLFF. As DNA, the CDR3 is TGTGCCAGCAGTTTAGGACAGGGGGGGGAAAAACTGTTTTTT.

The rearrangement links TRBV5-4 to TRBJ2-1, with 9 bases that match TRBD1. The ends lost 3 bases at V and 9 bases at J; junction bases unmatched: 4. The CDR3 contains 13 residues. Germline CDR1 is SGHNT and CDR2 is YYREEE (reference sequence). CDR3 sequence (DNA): TGTGCCAGCAGCTCCACAGGGGGCGGTGAGCAGTTCTTC. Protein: CASSSTGGGEQFF.

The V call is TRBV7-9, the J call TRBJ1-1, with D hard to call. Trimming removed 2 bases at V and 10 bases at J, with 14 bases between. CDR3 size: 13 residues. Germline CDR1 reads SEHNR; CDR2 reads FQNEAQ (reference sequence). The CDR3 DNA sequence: TGTGCCAGCAGCTTATTTCCCAGCCCGGGAGCTTTCTTT. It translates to CASSLFPSPGAFF.

The CDR3 sequence: CASSLPSGMVMRNEQFF. As DNA, the CDR3 is TGCGCCAGCAGCCTCCCTTCCGGGATGGTCATGAGAAATGAGCAGTTCTTC. The rearrangement joins TRBV5-1 to TRBJ2-1; possibly TRBD2 for D (5 bases). CDR3 length: 17 residues. Germline CDR1 reads SGHRS; CDR2 reads YFSETQ. V shed 4 bases and J shed 7 bases, with 24 bases lying between them.

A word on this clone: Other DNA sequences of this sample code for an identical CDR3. The CDR3 sequence is CASSQGTGASGETQYF. Written as DNA, the CDR3 is TGCGCCAGCAGCCAAGGCACAGGGGCGAGTGGGGAGACCCAGTACTTC. The V call is TRBV4-1, the J call TRBJ2-5, with 7 bases identical to TRBD1. The germline gives CDR1 MGHRA, CDR2 YSYEKL. J was trimmed by 5 bases and V by 1 base; bases with no gene match: 10. This CDR3 has 16 amino acids.

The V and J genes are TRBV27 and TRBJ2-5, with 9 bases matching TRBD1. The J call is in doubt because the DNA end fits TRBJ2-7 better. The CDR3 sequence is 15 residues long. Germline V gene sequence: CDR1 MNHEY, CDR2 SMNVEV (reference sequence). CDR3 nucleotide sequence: TGTGCCAGCAGTACTGGACAGGGGACTACCTACGAGCAGTACTTC. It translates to CASSTGQGTTYEQYF.

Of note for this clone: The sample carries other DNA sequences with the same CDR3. The CDR3 loop is CASSLGQTNTEAFF. As DNA, the CDR3 is TGCGCCAGCAGCTTGGGACAGACTAACACTGAAGCTTTCTTT. The chain couples TRBV5-1 to TRBJ1-1; maybe TRBD1 (5 bases). Germline V gene lookup returns CDR1 SGHRS and CDR2 YFSETQ. Trimming removed 0 bases at V and 2 bases at J, with 8 bases between. This CDR3 is built from 14 residues. The full variable domain, its missing parts supplied by reference TRBV5-1 and TRBJ1-1, is KAGVTQTPRYLIKTRGQQVTLSCSPISGHRSVSWYQQTPGQGLQFLFEYFSETQRNKGNFPGRFSGRQFSNSRSEMNVSTLELGDSALYLCASSLGQTNTEAFFGQGTRLTVV.

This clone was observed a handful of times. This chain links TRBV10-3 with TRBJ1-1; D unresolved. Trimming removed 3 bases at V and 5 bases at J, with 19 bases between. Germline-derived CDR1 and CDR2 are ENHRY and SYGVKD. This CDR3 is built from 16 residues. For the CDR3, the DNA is TGTGCCATCAGTGACGAATTTCAACGACCCGGGACTGAAGCTTTCTTT. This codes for CAISDEFQRPGTEAFF.

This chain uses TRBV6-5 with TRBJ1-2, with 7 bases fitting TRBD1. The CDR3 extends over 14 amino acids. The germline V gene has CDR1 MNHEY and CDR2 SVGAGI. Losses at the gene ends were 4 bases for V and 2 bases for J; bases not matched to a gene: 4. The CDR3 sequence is CASSSGTANYGYTF. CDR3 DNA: TGTGCCAGCAGTTCTGGGACAGCAAACTATGGCTACACCTTC.

CDR3 DNA: TGTGCCAGTGCCCTCGGTGTTGGGGGCCGGGAGACCCAGTACTTC. Translating it yields CASALGVGGRETQYF. V and J are TRBV7-7 and TRBJ2-5, with D perhaps matching TRBD1 (6 bases). The V end was cut by 9 bases, the J end by 5 bases, with 22 bases between. Germline loops: CDR1 SSHAT, CDR2 FNYEAQ (reference sequence). The CDR3 is 15 residues long.

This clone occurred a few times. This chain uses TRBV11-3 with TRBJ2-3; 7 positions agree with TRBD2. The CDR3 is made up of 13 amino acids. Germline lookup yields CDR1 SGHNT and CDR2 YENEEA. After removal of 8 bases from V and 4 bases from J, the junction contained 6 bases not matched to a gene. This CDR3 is CASAWRGSDTQYF. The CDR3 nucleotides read TGTGCCAGCGCATGGCGGGGGTCAGATACGCAGTATTTT.

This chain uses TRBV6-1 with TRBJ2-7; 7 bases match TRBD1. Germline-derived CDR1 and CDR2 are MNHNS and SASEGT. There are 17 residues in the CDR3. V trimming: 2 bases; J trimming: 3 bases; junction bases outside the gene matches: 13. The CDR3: CASSERGRSVYVYEQYF. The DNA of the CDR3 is TGTGCCAGCAGTGAAAGGGGGCGGTCTGTATATGTCTACGAGCAGTACTTC.

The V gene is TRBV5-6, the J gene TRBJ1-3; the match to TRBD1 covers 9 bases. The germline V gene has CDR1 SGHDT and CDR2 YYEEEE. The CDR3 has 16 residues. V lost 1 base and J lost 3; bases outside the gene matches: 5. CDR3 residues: CASSLRDRALGNTIYF. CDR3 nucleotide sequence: TGTGCCAGCAGCTTGAGGGACAGGGCCCTTGGAAACACCATATATTTT.

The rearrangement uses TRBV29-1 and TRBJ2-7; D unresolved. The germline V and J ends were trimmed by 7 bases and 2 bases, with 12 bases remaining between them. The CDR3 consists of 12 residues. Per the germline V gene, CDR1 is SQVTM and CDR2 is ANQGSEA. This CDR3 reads CSGRNWPYEQYF. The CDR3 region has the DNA TGCAGCGGCCGAAATTGGCCCTACGAGCAGTACTTC.

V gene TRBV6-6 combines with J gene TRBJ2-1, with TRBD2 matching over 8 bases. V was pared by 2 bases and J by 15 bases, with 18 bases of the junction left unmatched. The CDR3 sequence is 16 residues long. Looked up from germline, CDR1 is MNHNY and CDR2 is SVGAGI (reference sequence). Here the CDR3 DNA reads TGTGCCAGCAGTTACGCGCCGGCTATTCCGGGGGGGGATCTGTTCTTC. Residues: CASSYAPAIPGGDLFF.

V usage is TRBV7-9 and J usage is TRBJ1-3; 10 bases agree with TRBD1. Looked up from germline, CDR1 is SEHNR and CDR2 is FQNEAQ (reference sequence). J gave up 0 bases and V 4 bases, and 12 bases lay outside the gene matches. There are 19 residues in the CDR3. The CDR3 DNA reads TGTGCCAGCAGCTCGAAGTCTCCGGGACAGGGGATCTCTGGAAACACCATATATTTT. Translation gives CASSSKSPGQGISGNTIYF.

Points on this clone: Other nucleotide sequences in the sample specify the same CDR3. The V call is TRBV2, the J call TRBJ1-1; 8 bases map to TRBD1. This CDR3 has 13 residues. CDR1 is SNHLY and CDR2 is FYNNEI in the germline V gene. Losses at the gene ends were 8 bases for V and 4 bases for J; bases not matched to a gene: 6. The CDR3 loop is CASRGQGGTEAFF. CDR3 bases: TGTGCCAGCCGTGGACAGGGTGGCACTGAAGCTTTCTTT.

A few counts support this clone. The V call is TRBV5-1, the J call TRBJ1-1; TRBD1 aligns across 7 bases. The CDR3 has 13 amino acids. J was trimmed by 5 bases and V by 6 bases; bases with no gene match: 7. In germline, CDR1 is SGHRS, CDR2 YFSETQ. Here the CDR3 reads CASTHRGRTEAFF. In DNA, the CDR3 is TGCGCCAGCACTCATAGGGGGCGTACTGAAGCTTTCTTT.

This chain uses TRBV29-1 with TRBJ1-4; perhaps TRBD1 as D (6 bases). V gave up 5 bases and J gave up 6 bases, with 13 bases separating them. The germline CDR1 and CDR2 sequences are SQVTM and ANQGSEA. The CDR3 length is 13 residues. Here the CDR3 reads CSVHTGSDEKLFF. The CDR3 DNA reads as TGCAGCGTTCACACAGGGTCTGATGAAAAACTGTTTTTT.

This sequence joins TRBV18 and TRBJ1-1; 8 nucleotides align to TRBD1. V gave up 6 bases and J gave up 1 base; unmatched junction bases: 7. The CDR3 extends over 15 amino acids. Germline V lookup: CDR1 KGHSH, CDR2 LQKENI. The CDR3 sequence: CASSLAGTGNTEAFF. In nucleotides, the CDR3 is TGTGCCAGCTCTCTTGCGGGGACAGGGAACACTGAAGCTTTCTTT.

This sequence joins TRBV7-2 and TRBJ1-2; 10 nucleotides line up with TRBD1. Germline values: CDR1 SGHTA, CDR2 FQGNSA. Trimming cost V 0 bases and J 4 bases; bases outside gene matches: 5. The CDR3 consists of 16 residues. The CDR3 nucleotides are TGTGCCAGCAGCTTAGCGGGGACAGGGGTTGTCTATGGCTACACCTTC. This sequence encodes CASSLAGTGVVYGYTF.